The 32 T cell receptor beta chains given below trace back to one sample, sequenced in a study of blood T cell repertoires in COVID-19 (dated by TCRdb to between 2020 and 2021). Libraries were made using the immunoSEQ multiplex PCR assay. TCRdb carries this immuneACCESS record with in-frame sequences only. Its versions omit some clonotypes, under half of them owing to an unresolved V gene in the studies checked, with the rest unexplained. The sample table contains roughly 330,000 clones; only one count was recorded for over 80% of them. The ten largest make up 5% to 6% of the sample. The specimen sequenced was PBMCs or T cells enriched from blood (not recorded which). Every receptor here comes from a man aged 25 to 40 who had recovered from COVID-19.

This chain links TRBV19 with TRBJ1-1; 8 nucleotides agree with TRBD1. V lost 6 bases, J lost 5 bases, and 8 bases stayed unmatched. CDR1 is LNHDA, CDR2 SQIVND, per germline (reference sequence). The CDR3 totals 14 residues. CDR3 region: CASSRPRGLTEAFF. For the CDR3, the DNA is TGTGCCAGTAGCCGACCCAGGGGGCTAACTGAAGCTTTCTTT.

The V and J genes are TRBV12-3 or TRBV12-4 and TRBJ1-3, with 9 bases fitting TRBD1. With V trimmed by 6 bases and J by 11 bases, 8 bases remained unmatched. This CDR3 is built from 13 residues. In nucleotides, the CDR3 is TGTGCCAGCAGGCCCCCGGGACAGGGATCCATATATTTT. Protein product: CASRPPGQGSIYF.

This sequence joins TRBV18 and TRBJ1-1, with TRBD1 matching over 8 bases. The V gene end was trimmed by 2 bases and the J gene end by 5 bases; junction bases not matched to a gene: 7. CDR3 length: 15 residues. Germline V CDR1 and CDR2: KGHSH, LQKENI. CDR3 bases: TGTGCCAGCTCACCAAATGCACAGGGGGGGACTGAAGCTTTCTTT. It codes for CASSPNAQGGTEAFF.

The chain couples TRBV27 to TRBJ2-7; TRBD1 aligns across 9 bases. Germline V lookup: CDR1 MNHEY, CDR2 SMNVEV (reference sequence). CDR3 length: 14 amino acids. V lost 6 bases and J lost 3; bases outside the gene matches: 6. The CDR3 sequence: CASSPRQGGYEQYF. The CDR3 region has the DNA TGTGCCAGCAGCCCAAGACAGGGGGGCTACGAGCAGTACTTC.

A remark on this clone: This specimen includes other DNA sequences encoding the same CDR3. The chain couples TRBV18 to TRBJ2-5; D is undetermined. The V gene lost 6 bases and the J gene lost 5 bases, with 13 bases spanning the gap. The CDR3 sequence is 13 residues long. Germline CDR1 and CDR2: KGHSH and LQKENI. DNA of the CDR3: TGTGCCAGCTCTCCCCCCTCTGAGGAGACCCAGTACTTC. Translation: CASSPPSEETQYF.

The rearrangement joins TRBV27 to TRBJ2-2, with 9 bases matching TRBD1. The J segment lost 7 bases and the V segment lost 2 bases, leaving 5 bases of the junction unmatched. Germline V CDR1 and CDR2: MNHEY, SMNVEV (reference sequence). There are 15 residues in the CDR3. CDR3 amino acids: CASSLRDRVGGELFF. CDR3 DNA sequence: TGTGCCAGCAGTTTAAGGGACAGGGTTGGCGGGGAGCTGTTTTTT.

The gene calls are TRBV30 and TRBJ1-4; a possible D gene is TRBD1 (5 bases). Germline loops: CDR1 GTSNPN, CDR2 SVGIG (reference sequence). CDR3 size: 13 residues. The V and J ends lost 2 bases and 10 bases respectively, with 14 bases between them. The CDR3 bases are TGTGCCTGGAGTCGGGACTTGATTGGAAAACTGTTTTTT. Translation: CAWSRDLIGKLFF.

This clone has a single count. In DNA form, the CDR3 reads TGTGCCAGCAGCGTTAGAGGTGTAGGAGATGGAAACACCATATATTTT. Protein product: CASSVRGVGDGNTIYF. The V and J genes are TRBV9 and TRBJ1-3; no firm D call. The V end lost 2 bases, the J end lost 3 bases, and 15 bases lay between the germline ends. Germline V gene sequence: CDR1 SGDLS, CDR2 YYNGEE. The CDR3 has 16 residues.

V usage is TRBV15 and J usage is TRBJ1-5; D call uncertain. This CDR3 contains 13 residues. Deletions cut 3 bases from V and 4 bases from J, with 7 bases between. Germline V gene data show CDR1 as LNHNV and CDR2 as YYDKDF (reference sequence). CDR3 loop: CATSSSTNQPQHF. The CDR3, as DNA: TGTGCCACCAGCAGCTCTACGAATCAGCCCCAGCATTTT.

The count of this clone is one. This chain connects TRBV4-2 to TRBJ1-2; D gene uncertain. The CDR3 covers 13 residues. CDR1 and CDR2 (germline): LGHNA, YNFKEQ. The V and J ends lost 0 bases and 5 bases respectively, with 7 bases between them. The CDR3: CASSQDGGYGYTF. The CDR3 region has the DNA TGTGCCAGCAGCCAAGATGGCGGGTATGGCTACACCTTC.

This clone came up once. V is TRBV19 and J is TRBJ1-5; the match to TRBD1 covers 8 bases. The CDR3 is made up of 14 amino acids. Trimming at V came to 4 bases and at J to 5 bases, leaving 4 bases not matched to a gene. Germline values: CDR1 LNHDA, CDR2 SQIVND (reference sequence). CDR3 coding DNA: TGTGCCAGTAGTAACAGGGGGGTTTATCAGCCCCAGCATTTT. Its translation is CASSNRGVYQPQHF.

V and J are TRBV27 and TRBJ2-3; D possibly corresponds to TRBD2 (5 bases). Germline CDR1 MNHEY, CDR2 SMNVEV (reference sequence). The CDR3 has 15 amino acids. Trimming pared 7 bases from V and 0 bases from J, leaving 14 bases between. In DNA form, the CDR3 reads TGTGCCAGCAAAAGGACTGCGACTAGCACAGATACGCAGTATTTT. This sequence encodes CASKRTATSTDTQYF.

This sequence joins TRBV5-1 and TRBJ2-1, with 10 bases aligning to TRBD1. Germline CDR1 SGHRS, CDR2 YFSETQ. With 0 bases clipped from V and 2 bases from J, the junction kept 2 bases outside the gene matches. The CDR3 totals 16 residues. Here the CDR3 reads CASSLAGTGAYNEQFF. CDR3 nucleotides: TGCGCCAGCAGCTTGGCCGGGACAGGGGCCTACAATGAGCAGTTCTTC.

The chain carries TRBV11-1 and TRBJ2-1, with 8 bases that match TRBD2. J was trimmed by 3 bases and V by 4 bases; bases with no gene match: 5. Per the germline V gene, CDR1 is SGHAT and CDR2 is FQDESV (reference sequence). The CDR3 has 15 residues. DNA for the CDR3: TGTGCCAGCAGCTATGGTAGCGGGGTCTACAATGAGCAGTTCTTC. This translates into CASSYGSGVYNEQFF.

V and J are TRBV19 and TRBJ2-2, with a tentative D call TRBD1 (5 bases). Germline-derived CDR1 and CDR2 are LNHDA and SQIVND (reference sequence). The CDR3 contains 16 residues. V was cut by 4 bases and J by 1 base, with 13 bases left in between. CDR3 DNA sequence: TGTGCCAGTAGTAGCCGCTCTCAGGGGAACACCGGGGAGCTGTTTTTT. Encoded protein: CASSSRSQGNTGELFF.

The chain carries TRBV10-2 and TRBJ2-7; 7 nucleotides match TRBD1. The V gene end was trimmed by 0 bases and the J gene end by 9 bases; junction bases not matched to a gene: 20. Germline V gene data show CDR1 as WSHSY and CDR2 as SAAADI. The CDR3 consists of 18 residues. CDR3 sequence: CASSESSAWTGLMFGQYF. The CDR3 nucleotides read TGCGCCAGCAGTGAGTCCTCAGCTTGGACAGGCCTTATGTTTGGGCAGTACTTC.

The genes are TRBV7-9 and TRBJ2-3; 8 bases fit TRBD1. The CDR3 spans 19 residues. V trimming: 3 bases; J trimming: 2 bases; junction bases outside the gene matches: 16. Germline V CDR1 and CDR2: SEHNR, FQNEAQ (reference sequence). The CDR3 region is CASSFLPGTGPHTTDTQYF. The CDR3 region has the DNA TGTGCCAGCAGCTTCCTCCCGGGGACAGGCCCACATACCACAGATACGCAGTATTTT.

In its sample, this clone was seen once. The J gene is TRBJ2-7, the V gene TRBV5-6; D gene uncertain. Trimming left V 4 bases short and J 7 bases short, with 24 bases between. Germline-derived CDR1 and CDR2 are SGHDT and YYEEEE. This CDR3 comprises 16 residues. CDR3 amino acids: CASSPPTTLITEEQYF. CDR3 nucleotides: TGTGCCAGCAGCCCCCCAACGACCTTAATTACGGAGGAGCAGTACTTC.

The chain combines TRBV14 with TRBJ1-3, with D unclear. The germline V gene has CDR1 SGHDN and CDR2 FVKESK. This CDR3 contains 15 residues. V lost 0 bases and J lost 1, with 7 bases in between. The CDR3 coding sequence is TGTGCCAGCAGCCAAGATTTTAGTTCTGGAAACACCATATATTTT. It encodes CASSQDFSSGNTIYF.

The V and J genes are TRBV11-1 and TRBJ1-6, with TRBD1 matching 7 bases. Germline V CDR1 and CDR2: SGHAT, FQDESV (reference sequence). This CDR3 contains 15 residues. V lost 4 bases and J lost 5; bases outside the gene matches: 5. The CDR3 nucleotides read TGTGCCAGCAGCTGGGACAGTATGAATAATTCACCCCTCCACTTT. Its translation is CASSWDSMNNSPLHF.

V is TRBV5-1 and J is TRBJ1-1, with TRBD1 matching over 7 bases. J was trimmed by 5 bases and V by 4 bases; bases with no gene match: 8. Germline V CDR1 and CDR2: SGHRS, YFSETQ. This CDR3 is built from 14 residues. The CDR3 DNA sequence: TGCGCCAGCAGCGGCCCACAGGGGCAAACTGAAGCTTTCTTT. This translates into CASSGPQGQTEAFF.

This rearrangement joins TRBV19 to TRBJ1-1; TRBD1 might be the D (5 bases). Between the trimmed V and J ends, which lost 6 bases and 4 bases, there was a span of 12 bases. This CDR3 contains 13 residues. Germline loops: CDR1 LNHDA, CDR2 SQIVND (reference sequence). CDR3 nucleotides: TGTGCCAGTAGAGCAGGGCGAGGCACTGAAGCTTTCTTT. Its protein product is CASRAGRGTEAFF.

This sequence joins TRBV6-2 or TRBV6-3 and TRBJ2-1, with D unclear. V lost 0 bases, J lost 5 bases, and 2 bases lay in between. Germline CDR1 and CDR2: MNHEY and SVGEGT. The CDR3 sequence is 12 residues long. The CDR3 DNA sequence: TGTGCCAGCAGTTACTCTAACAATGAGCAGTTCTTC. Encoded protein: CASSYSNNEQFF.

V gene TRBV19 combines with J gene TRBJ2-7; 8 bases fit TRBD1. With V trimmed by 10 bases and J by 2 bases, 10 bases remained unmatched. Germline values: CDR1 LNHDA, CDR2 SQIVND (reference sequence). The CDR3 has 14 residues. DNA for the CDR3: TGTGCCACTGCCCCCGGGACAGGCACCTACGAGCAGTACTTC. This codes for CATAPGTGTYEQYF.

This clone was counted once. The chain is built from TRBV6-5 and TRBJ1-5; TRBD1 might be the D (6 bases). The V and J ends lost 10 bases and 2 bases respectively, with 15 bases between them. CDR1 is MNHEY and CDR2 is SVGAGI in the germline V gene. The CDR3 totals 14 residues. The CDR3 sequence is CATATGNGNQPQHF. The CDR3 nucleotides are TGTGCCACCGCTACAGGGAATGGCAATCAGCCCCAGCATTTT.

This chain uses TRBV18 with TRBJ2-7; D perhaps matches TRBD2 (6 bases). This CDR3 is built from 13 residues. Germline values: CDR1 KGHSH, CDR2 LQKENI. With 3 bases removed from V and 6 bases from J, the gap between germline ends came to 12 bases. The CDR3 DNA reads TGTGCCAGCTCACCTACTGAGCGGGTCGAGCAGTACTTC. It specifies CASSPTERVEQYF.

As concerns this clone: Other DNA sequences in the sample encode the same CDR3. This sequence joins TRBV30 and TRBJ2-7, with a possible D match to TRBD1 (5 bases). Germline V gene sequence: CDR1 GTSNPN, CDR2 SVGIG (reference sequence). The CDR3 has 12 amino acids. V lost 0 bases to trimming and J lost 4 bases, with 7 bases between them. The CDR3 here is CAWSVRGYEQYF. DNA of the CDR3: TGTGCCTGGAGTGTTAGGGGATACGAGCAGTACTTC.

The V gene is TRBV30, the J gene TRBJ1-1, with D possibly TRBD1 on 6 matching bases. This CDR3 contains 15 residues. Germline loops: CDR1 GTSNPN, CDR2 SVGIG (reference sequence). Trimming stripped 1 base from V and 1 base from J, with 13 bases between. This CDR3 is CAWSDGDRKNTEAFF. As DNA, the CDR3 is TGTGCCTGGAGTGACGGAGACAGGAAGAACACTGAAGCTTTCTTT.

This chain uses TRBV5-6 with TRBJ1-2; D not resolved. The ends were cut back, 4 bases at V and 4 bases at J, with 11 bases in the middle. Germline V gene sequence: CDR1 SGHDT, CDR2 YYEEEE. The CDR3 is made up of 13 amino acids. CDR3 loop: CASSLTLSYGYTF. The CDR3 DNA sequence: TGTGCCAGCAGCCTGACTCTTAGCTATGGCTACACCTTC. Supplemented by reference TRBV5-6 and TRBJ1-2, the full variable domain reads DAGVTQSPTHLIKTRGQQVTLRCSPKSGHDTVSWYQQALGQGPQFIFQYYEEEERQRGNFPDRFSGHQFPNYSSELNVNALLLGDSALYLCASSLTLSYGYTFGSGTRLTVV.

V gene TRBV5-5 combines with J gene TRBJ2-7, with TRBD1 identical over 7 bases. This CDR3 comprises 14 residues. Germline V gene sequence: CDR1 SGHKS, CDR2 YYEKEE (reference sequence). Trimming at V came to 2 bases and at J to 2 bases, leaving 4 bases not matched to a gene. CDR3 DNA sequence: TGTGCCAGCAGCTTCCGGACAGGAACCTACGAGCAGTACTTC. This encodes CASSFRTGTYEQYF.

The genes are TRBV2 and TRBJ1-5; 7 bases match TRBD1. The CDR3 spans 16 residues. CDR1 and CDR2 (germline): SNHLY, FYNNEI. The trim removed 5 bases at V and 1 base at J, leaving 8 bases unmatched. DNA for the CDR3: TGTGCCAGCAGTATGACAGGGATGGCCAGCAATCAGCCCCAGCATTTT. The encoded protein is CASSMTGMASNQPQHF.

The V gene is TRBV4-2, the J gene TRBJ1-4; 7 nucleotides agree with TRBD1. Germline CDR1 and CDR2: LGHNA and YNFKEQ. The CDR3 totals 15 residues. The V and J ends lost 5 bases and 1 base, in that order; junction bases with no gene match: 4. CDR3 in amino acids: CASSVRQGTNEKLFF. Written as DNA, the CDR3 is TGTGCCAGCAGCGTACGACAGGGAACTAATGAAAAACTGTTTTTT.